This passage covers 20 T cell receptor beta chains from one sample sequenced in a study of shared clonotypes between healthy human individuals. Only in-frame clones appear in the TCRdb table, and some are missing; sequencing was by immunoSEQ multiplex PCR. The data show over a million clones, about 75% seen once. Sequencing was done on a sample of memory CD4+ T cells sorted from blood. Described subset: CD45RA-negative fraction. These receptors were taken from a man between 18 and 35 years old in good health.

The CDR3 DNA follows: TGCGCCAGCAGCTACTACAGGGGGGACTACAATGAGCAGTTCTTC. Protein product: CASSYYRGDYNEQFF. V is TRBV5-1 and J is TRBJ2-1; 8 bases line up with TRBD1. The ends lost 3 bases at V and 3 bases at J; junction bases unmatched: 5. The germline V gene encodes CDR1 SGHRS and CDR2 YFSETQ. This CDR3 spans 15 amino acids.

This chain uses TRBV7-9 with TRBJ2-7; TRBD1 aligns across 9 bases. The CDR3 covers 15 residues. Unmatched junction bases numbered 8, after V lost 4 bases and J lost 4 bases. Germline CDR1 is SEHNR and CDR2 is FQNEAQ (reference sequence). The CDR3 is CASSSIRDRVYEQYF. CDR3 bases: TGTGCCAGCAGCTCTATCCGGGACAGGGTATACGAGCAGTACTTC.

The rearrangement joins TRBV10-2 to TRBJ1-5; the D gene is possibly TRBD1 (5 bases). From germline, CDR1 is WSHSY and CDR2 SAAADI. The CDR3 contains 15 residues. With 6 bases removed from V and 7 bases from J, the gap between germline ends came to 19 bases. CDR3 sequence: CASSPSGGGRQPQHF. The DNA for the CDR3 is TGCGCCAGCAGCCCGAGTGGCGGGGGTCGGCAGCCCCAGCATTTT.

The rearrangement links TRBV6-1 to TRBJ1-2; the D is unclear. Germline-derived CDR1 and CDR2 are MNHNS and SASEGT. This CDR3 has 15 amino acids. The V end lost 1 base, the J end lost 1 base, and 10 bases lay between the germline ends. The CDR3 spells CASSEGSSGNYGYTF. The CDR3 bases are TGTGCCAGCAGTGAAGGCAGTTCGGGTAACTATGGCTACACCTTC.

This clone was picked up many times. The chain combines TRBV28 with TRBJ2-3, with 7 bases fitting TRBD1. The trim removed 9 bases at V and 6 bases at J, leaving 6 bases unmatched. Per germline, CDR1 MDHEN and CDR2 SYDVKM. The CDR3 extends over 12 amino acids. This CDR3 reads CASSRGGDTQYF. The CDR3, as DNA: TGTGCCAGTTCAAGAGGGGGCGATACGCAGTATTTT.

This chain links TRBV27 with TRBJ1-4; D gene uncertain. This CDR3 has 12 amino acids. The V end lost 5 bases, the J end lost 4 bases, and 5 bases lay between the germline ends. Per the germline V gene, CDR1 is MNHEY and CDR2 is SMNVEV (reference sequence). CDR3 sequence: CASSPLNEKLFF. As DNA, the CDR3 is TGTGCCAGCAGTCCCCTTAATGAAAAACTGTTTTTT.

As to this clone: A read error may explain this, as a much larger clone is one base away. V and J are TRBV5-1 and TRBJ2-3; D tentatively fits TRBD1 or TRBD2 (5 bases each). The CDR3 is 14 residues long. V dropped 3 bases and J dropped 2 bases, with 10 bases sitting between them. Germline loops: CDR1 SGHRS, CDR2 YFSETQ. DNA of the CDR3: TGCGCCAGCAGCTCCGGGGACCCCACAGATACGCAGTATTTT. It translates to CASSSGDPTDTQYF.

This chain connects TRBV10-3 to TRBJ2-1; D gene unclear. The V gene's germline CDR1 is ENHRY and CDR2 SYGVKD. This CDR3 has 15 amino acids. The V end lost 0 bases, the J end lost 9 bases, and 15 bases lay between the germline ends. The CDR3 DNA reads TGTGCCATCAGTGAGTCGAGTCTTCAGACCGGTGAGCAGTTCTTC. Translated: CAISESSLQTGEQFF.

V usage is TRBV4-1 and J usage is TRBJ1-3, with D maybe TRBD1 (5 bases). V was trimmed by 4 bases and J by 4 bases, leaving 23 bases between them. CDR1 is MGHRA and CDR2 is YSYEKL in the germline V gene. The CDR3 loop spans 18 amino acids. The CDR3 protein is CASSRTSATTGTGNTIYF. The CDR3, as DNA: TGCGCCAGCAGCCGCACTTCAGCGACGACCGGGACGGGAAACACCATATATTTT.

The V and J genes are TRBV6-5 and TRBJ1-2; D might be TRBD1 (6 bases). This CDR3 region has 12 residues. V lost 4 bases and J lost 8, with 11 bases in between. From germline, CDR1 is MNHEY and CDR2 SVGAGI. The CDR3 DNA is TGTGCCAGCAGTTCCTCAGGGGCGGGCTACACCTTC. As protein: CASSSSGAGYTF.

The V call is TRBV30, the J call TRBJ1-6; D might be TRBD1 (6 bases). Germline V gene lookup returns CDR1 GTSNPN and CDR2 SVGIG (reference sequence). Trimming took 6 bases from V and 7 from J, leaving 10 bases between them. This CDR3 spans 12 amino acids. The CDR3 nucleotides read TGTGCCTGCGGACAGACGAATTCACCCCTCCACTTT. Translating it yields CACGQTNSPLHF. The full variable domain, in which reference TRBV30 and TRBJ1-6 provide the parts outside the CDR3, is SQTIHQWPATLVQPVGSPLSLECTVEGTSNPNLYWYRQAAGRGLQLLFYSVGIGQISSEVPQNLSASRPQDRQFILSSKKLLLSDSGFYLCACGQTNSPLHFGNGTRLTVT.

V usage is TRBV4-3 and J usage is TRBJ2-5; 8 nucleotides line up with TRBD1. J gave up 5 bases and V 4 bases, and 3 bases lay outside the gene matches. Germline V lookup: CDR1 LGHNA, CDR2 YSLEER. The CDR3 runs 13 residues. The CDR3 coding sequence is TGCGCCAGCAGCCCAACAGGGGGTGAGACCCAGTACTTC. It specifies CASSPTGGETQYF.

The genes are TRBV11-3 and TRBJ2-3; D gene unclear. The V end lost 8 bases, the J end lost 1 base, and 7 bases lay between the germline ends. The CDR3 extends over 12 amino acids. The germline V gene encodes CDR1 SGHNT and CDR2 YENEEA. The CDR3 bases are TGTGCCAGCGGGGTGGGCACAGATACGCAGTATTTT. This sequence encodes CASGVGTDTQYF.

In the case of this clone: This clone may be a read error of a much larger clone one base away. V gene TRBV6-5 combines with J gene TRBJ2-5; D call uncertain. CDR1 MNHEY and CDR2 SVGAGI come from the germline V gene. The V gene lost 4 bases and the J gene lost 4 bases, with 4 bases spanning the gap. The CDR3 sequence is 11 residues long. CDR3 in DNA: TGTGCCAGCAGTTTGGGAGAGACCCAGTACTTC. It encodes CASSLGETQYF.

The chain recombines TRBV7-6 with TRBJ2-3, with D possibly matching TRBD2 (5 bases). Germline CDR1 and CDR2: SGHVS and FNYEAQ. The V gene lost 1 base and the J gene lost 4 bases, with 15 bases spanning the gap. The CDR3 consists of 16 residues. DNA for the CDR3: TGTGCCAGCAGCTTAGGAGCGACGGGGTACGCAGATACGCAGTATTTT. This sequence encodes CASSLGATGYADTQYF.

The rearrangement joins TRBV10-3 to TRBJ2-2, with 7 bases lining up with TRBD2. CDR1 is ENHRY and CDR2 is SYGVKD in the germline V gene. V lost 8 bases and J lost 0; bases outside the gene matches: 9. There are 16 residues in the CDR3. The CDR3 here is CAIGTISFPNTGELFF. As DNA, the CDR3 is TGTGCCATCGGGACTATATCTTTCCCGAACACCGGGGAGCTGTTTTTT.

This chain connects TRBV29-1 to TRBJ1-2, with 9 bases that match TRBD1. This CDR3 comprises 16 residues. Germline values: CDR1 SQVTM, CDR2 ANQGSEA. V lost 3 bases to trimming and J lost 4 bases; unmatched junction nucleotides: 12. The CDR3 region has the DNA TGCAGCGTTGAGACTCGACAGGGGGGAATCGTCTATGGCTACACCTTC. Residues: CSVETRQGGIVYGYTF.

The sample holds a few counts of this clone. This rearrangement joins TRBV10-3 to TRBJ1-3; D possibly corresponds to TRBD1 (5 bases). V gave up 0 bases and J gave up 4 bases, with 10 bases separating them. Germline V CDR1 and CDR2: ENHRY, SYGVKD. The CDR3 loop spans 15 amino acids. In DNA, the CDR3 is TGTGCCATCAGTGAGTCGTCAGGGCTCGGAAACACCATATATTTT. It yields the protein CAISESSGLGNTIYF.

A few counts support this clone. Other DNA sequences in this sample translate to the same CDR3. The rearrangement joins TRBV28 to TRBJ1-1; unclear D gene. The CDR3 loop spans 11 amino acids. Germline lookup yields CDR1 MDHEN and CDR2 SYDVKM. V lost 3 bases, J lost 4 bases, and 3 bases lay in between. CDR3 protein: CASSFLTEAFF. CDR3 nucleotide sequence: TGTGCCAGCAGTTTTCTCACTGAAGCTTTCTTT.

As concerns this clone: The identical CDR3 is also encoded by other nucleotide sequences in the sample. The chain uses TRBV5-1 and TRBJ2-2; 10 positions agree with TRBD1. The ends lost 3 bases at V and 2 bases at J; junction bases unmatched: 1. Germline CDR1 SGHRS, CDR2 YFSETQ. The CDR3 loop spans 15 amino acids. Written as DNA, the CDR3 is TGCGCCAGCAGCTCGACAGGGGGCAACACCGGGGAGCTGTTTTTT. Translation: CASSSTGGNTGELFF.